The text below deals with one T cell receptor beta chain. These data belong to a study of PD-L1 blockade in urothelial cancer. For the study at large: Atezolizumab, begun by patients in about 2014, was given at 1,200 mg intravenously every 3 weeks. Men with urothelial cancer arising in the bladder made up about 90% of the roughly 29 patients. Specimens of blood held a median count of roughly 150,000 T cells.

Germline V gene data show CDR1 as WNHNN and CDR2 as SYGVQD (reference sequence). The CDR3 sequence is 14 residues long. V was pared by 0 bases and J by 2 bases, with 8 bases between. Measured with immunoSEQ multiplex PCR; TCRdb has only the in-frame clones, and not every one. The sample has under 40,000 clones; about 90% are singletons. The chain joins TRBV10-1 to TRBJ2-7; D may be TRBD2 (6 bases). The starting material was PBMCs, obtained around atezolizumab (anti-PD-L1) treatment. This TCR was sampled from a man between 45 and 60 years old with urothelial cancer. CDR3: CASSESGGPYEQYF. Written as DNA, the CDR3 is TGCGCCAGCAGTGAGTCCGGGGGACCCTACGAGCAGTACTTC.